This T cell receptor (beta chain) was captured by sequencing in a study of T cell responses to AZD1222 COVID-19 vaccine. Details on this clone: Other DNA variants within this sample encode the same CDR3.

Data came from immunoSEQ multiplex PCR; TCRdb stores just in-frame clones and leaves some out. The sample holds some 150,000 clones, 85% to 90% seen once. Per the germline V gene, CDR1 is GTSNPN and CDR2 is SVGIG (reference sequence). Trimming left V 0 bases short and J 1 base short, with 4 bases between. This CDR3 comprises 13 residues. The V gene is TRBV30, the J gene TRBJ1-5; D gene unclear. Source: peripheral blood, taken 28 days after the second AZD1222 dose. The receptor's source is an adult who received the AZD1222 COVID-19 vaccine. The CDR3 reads CAWSVQSNQPQHF. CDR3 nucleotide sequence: TGTGCCTGGAGTGTGCAGAGCAATCAGCCCCAGCATTTT.